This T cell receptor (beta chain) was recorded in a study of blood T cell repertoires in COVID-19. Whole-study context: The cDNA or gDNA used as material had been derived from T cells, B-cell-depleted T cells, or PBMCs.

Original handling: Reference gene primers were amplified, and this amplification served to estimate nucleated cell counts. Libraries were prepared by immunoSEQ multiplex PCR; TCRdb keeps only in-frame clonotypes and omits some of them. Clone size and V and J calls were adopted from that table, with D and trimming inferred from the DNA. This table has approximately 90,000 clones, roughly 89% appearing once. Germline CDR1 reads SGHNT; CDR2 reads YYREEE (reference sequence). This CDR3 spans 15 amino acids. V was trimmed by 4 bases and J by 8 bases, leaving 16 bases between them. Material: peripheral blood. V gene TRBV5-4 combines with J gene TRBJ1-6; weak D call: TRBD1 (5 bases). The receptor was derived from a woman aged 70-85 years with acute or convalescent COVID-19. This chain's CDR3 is CASSGGLQTDSPLHF. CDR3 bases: TGTGCCAGCAGCGGGGGACTTCAAACAGATTCACCCCTCCACTTT.